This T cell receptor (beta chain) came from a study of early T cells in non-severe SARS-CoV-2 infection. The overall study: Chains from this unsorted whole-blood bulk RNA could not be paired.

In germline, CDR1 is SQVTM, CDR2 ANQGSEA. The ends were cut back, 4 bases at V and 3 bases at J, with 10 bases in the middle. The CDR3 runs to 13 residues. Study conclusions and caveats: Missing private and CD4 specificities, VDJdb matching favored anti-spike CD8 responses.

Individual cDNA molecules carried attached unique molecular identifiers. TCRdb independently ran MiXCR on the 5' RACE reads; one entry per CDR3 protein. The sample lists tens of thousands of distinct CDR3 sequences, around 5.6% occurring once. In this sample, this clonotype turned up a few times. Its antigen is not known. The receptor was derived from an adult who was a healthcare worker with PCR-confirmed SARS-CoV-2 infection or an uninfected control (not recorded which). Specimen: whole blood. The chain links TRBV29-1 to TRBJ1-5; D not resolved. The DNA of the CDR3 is TGCAGCGTTGCCGGGAGTCTCAATCAGCCCCAGCATTTT. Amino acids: CSVAGSLNQPQHF.